This T cell receptor (beta chain) stems from a study of neurological immune-mediated disorders. General study findings and limits: There was no clinical or MRI feature that showed an association with the multiple sclerosis repertoire cluster.

In TCRdb, the 5' RACE reads were re-called with MiXCR into one record per CDR3 protein. The data hold fewer than 80,000 distinct CDR3 sequences, with roughly 4.8% observed a single time. The CDR3 covers 17 residues. V lost 6 bases and J 9 bases, leaving 28 bases between the germline ends. Germline V gene lookup returns CDR1 MNHEY and CDR2 SVGAGI. This clonotype occurred many times. Antigen: not known. V usage is TRBV6-5 and J usage is TRBJ2-3, with TRBD1 as a possible D gene (6 bases). Sequenced input: PBMCs. The sequence was collected from a woman aged 50 to 65 with multiple sclerosis. CDR3 loop: CASSQERPRGSMATQYF. The CDR3 region has the DNA TGTGCCAGCAGCCAAGAGAGACCCAGGGGATCAATGGCAACGCAGTATTTT.